The source of this TCR beta chain is a study of control samples from healthy donors and cancer patients. The data were produced by immunoSEQ multiplex PCR, yet TCRdb's version contains in-frame clones alone and is incomplete. The data hold roughly 120,000 clones, with more than 70% observed a single time. Between the trimmed V and J ends, which lost 1 base and 0 bases, there was a span of 18 bases. CDR3 length: 18 amino acids. Germline CDR1 LGHDT, CDR2 YNNKEL (reference sequence). The TCR originated in an older woman in good health. The sample taken for sequencing was blood. The V call is TRBV3-1 (or the pseudogene TRBV3-2), the J call TRBJ2-5; D gene unclear. The CDR3 loop reads CASSQVRNRRKYQETQYF. The DNA for the CDR3 is TGTGCCAGCAGCCAAGTCCGAAATAGACGAAAGTACCAAGAGACCCAGTACTTC.